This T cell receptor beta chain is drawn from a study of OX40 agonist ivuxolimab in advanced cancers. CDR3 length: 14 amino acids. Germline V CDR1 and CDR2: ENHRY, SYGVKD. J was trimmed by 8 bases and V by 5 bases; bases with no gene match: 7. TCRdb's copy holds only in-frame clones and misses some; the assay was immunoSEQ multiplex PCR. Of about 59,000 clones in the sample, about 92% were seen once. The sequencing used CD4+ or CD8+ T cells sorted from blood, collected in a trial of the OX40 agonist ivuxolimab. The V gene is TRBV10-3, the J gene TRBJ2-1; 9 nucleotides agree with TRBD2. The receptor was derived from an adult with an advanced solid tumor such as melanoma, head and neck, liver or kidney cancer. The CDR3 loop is CAISISGSLDEQFF. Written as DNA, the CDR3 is TGTGCCATCAGTATTAGCGGGAGCCTCGATGAGCAGTTCTTC.